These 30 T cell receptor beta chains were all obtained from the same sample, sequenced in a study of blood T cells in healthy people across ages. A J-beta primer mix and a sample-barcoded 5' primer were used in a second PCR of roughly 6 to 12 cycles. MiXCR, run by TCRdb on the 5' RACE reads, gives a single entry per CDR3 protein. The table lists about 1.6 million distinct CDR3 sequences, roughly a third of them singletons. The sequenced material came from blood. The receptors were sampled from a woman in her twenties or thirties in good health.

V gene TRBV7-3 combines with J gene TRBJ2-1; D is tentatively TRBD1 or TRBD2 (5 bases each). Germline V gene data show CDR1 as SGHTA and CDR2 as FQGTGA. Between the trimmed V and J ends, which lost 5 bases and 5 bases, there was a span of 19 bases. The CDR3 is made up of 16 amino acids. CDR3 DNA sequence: TGTGCCAGCAGCCCGAGGGGCAGGCTCACCGACAATGAGCAGTTCTTC. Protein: CASSPRGRLTDNEQFF.

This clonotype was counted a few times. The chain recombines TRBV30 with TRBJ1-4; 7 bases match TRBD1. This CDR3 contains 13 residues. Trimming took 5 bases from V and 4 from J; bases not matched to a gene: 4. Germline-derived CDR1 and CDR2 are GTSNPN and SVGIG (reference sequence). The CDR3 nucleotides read TGTGCCTGGGGGGACAGCCTTAATGAAAAACTGTTTTTT. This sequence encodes CAWGDSLNEKLFF.

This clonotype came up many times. In DNA, the CDR3 is TGTGCCAGCAGTTTACCGGGACAGTCCGATGGCTACACCTTC. As protein: CASSLPGQSDGYTF. V usage is TRBV28 and J usage is TRBJ1-2; 7 nucleotides align to TRBD1. Germline trimming cut 2 bases from V and 6 bases from J; bases unmatched to any gene: 6. CDR1 is MDHEN and CDR2 is SYDVKM in the germline V gene. This CDR3 comprises 14 residues.

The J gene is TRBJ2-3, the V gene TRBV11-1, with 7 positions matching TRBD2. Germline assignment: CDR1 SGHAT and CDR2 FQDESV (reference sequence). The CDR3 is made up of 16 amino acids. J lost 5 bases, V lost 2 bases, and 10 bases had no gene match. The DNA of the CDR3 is TGTGCCAGCAGCTTATGGCGCGGGAGTCGTGGAGATACGCAGTATTTT. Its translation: CASSLWRGSRGDTQYF.

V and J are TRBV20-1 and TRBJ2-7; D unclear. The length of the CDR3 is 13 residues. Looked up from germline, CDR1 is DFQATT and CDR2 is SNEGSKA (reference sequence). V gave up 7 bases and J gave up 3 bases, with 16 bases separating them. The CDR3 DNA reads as TGCAGTGGAAGCCGCGGTAGAAACTACGAGCAGTACTTC. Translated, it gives CSGSRGRNYEQYF.

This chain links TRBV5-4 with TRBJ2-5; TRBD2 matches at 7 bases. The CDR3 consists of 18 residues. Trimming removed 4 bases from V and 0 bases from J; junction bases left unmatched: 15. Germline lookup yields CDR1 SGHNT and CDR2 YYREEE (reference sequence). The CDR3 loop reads CASSPPRAGAGYQETQYF. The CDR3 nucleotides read TGTGCCAGCAGCCCACCGCGGGCGGGAGCGGGGTACCAAGAGACCCAGTACTTC.

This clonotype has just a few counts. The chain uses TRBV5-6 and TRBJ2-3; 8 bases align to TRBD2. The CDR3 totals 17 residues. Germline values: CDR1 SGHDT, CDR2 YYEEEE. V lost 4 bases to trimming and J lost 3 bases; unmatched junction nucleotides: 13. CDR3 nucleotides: TGTGCCAGCAGCCCCCTCGGGGGGGTTGGGGGTACAGATACGCAGTATTTT. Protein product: CASSPLGGVGGTDTQYF.

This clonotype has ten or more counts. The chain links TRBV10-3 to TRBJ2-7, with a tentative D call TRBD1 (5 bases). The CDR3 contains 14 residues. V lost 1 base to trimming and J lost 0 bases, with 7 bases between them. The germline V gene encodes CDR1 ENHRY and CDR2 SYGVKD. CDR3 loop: CAISEFDSSYEQYF. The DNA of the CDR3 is TGTGCCATCAGTGAGTTCGACAGCTCCTACGAGCAGTACTTC.

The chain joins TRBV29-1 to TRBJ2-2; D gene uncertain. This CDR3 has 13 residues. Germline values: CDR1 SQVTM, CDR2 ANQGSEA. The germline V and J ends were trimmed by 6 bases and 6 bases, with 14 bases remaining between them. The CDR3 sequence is CSVLKGSAGELFF. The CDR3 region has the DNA TGCAGCGTCCTCAAGGGCAGTGCCGGGGAGCTGTTTTTT.

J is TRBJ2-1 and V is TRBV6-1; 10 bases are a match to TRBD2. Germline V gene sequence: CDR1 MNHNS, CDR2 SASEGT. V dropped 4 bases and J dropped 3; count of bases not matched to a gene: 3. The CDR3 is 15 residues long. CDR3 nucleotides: TGTGCCAGCAGTGCAGCGGGAGGGCACTACAATGAGCAGTTCTTC. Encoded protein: CASSAAGGHYNEQFF.

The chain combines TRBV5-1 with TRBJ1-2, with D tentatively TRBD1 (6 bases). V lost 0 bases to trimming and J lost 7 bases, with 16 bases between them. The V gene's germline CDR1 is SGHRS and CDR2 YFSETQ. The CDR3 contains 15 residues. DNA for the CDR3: TGCGCCAGCAGCTTGGCCGAGAAACAGGGAGGTGGCTACACCTTC. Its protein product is CASSLAEKQGGGYTF. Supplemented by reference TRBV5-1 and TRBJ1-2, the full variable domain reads KAGVTQTPRYLIKTRGQQVTLSCSPISGHRSVSWYQQTPGQGLQFLFEYFSETQRNKGNFPGRFSGRQFSNSRSEMNVSTLELGDSALYLCASSLAEKQGGGYTFGSGTRLTVV.

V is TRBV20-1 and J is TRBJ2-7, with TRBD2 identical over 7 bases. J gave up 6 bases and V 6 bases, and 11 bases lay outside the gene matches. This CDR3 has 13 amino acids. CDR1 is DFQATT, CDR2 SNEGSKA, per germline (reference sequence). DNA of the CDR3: TGCAGTGCCCCCCCAGGACTAGGTATCGAGCAGTACTTC. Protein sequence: CSAPPGLGIEQYF.

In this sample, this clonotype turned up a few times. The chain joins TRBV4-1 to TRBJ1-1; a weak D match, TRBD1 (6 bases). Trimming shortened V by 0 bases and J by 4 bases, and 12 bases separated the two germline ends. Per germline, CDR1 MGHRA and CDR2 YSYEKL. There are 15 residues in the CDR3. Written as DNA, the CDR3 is TGCGCCAGCAGCCAAGACCTTTTCAGGGGCACTGAAGCTTTCTTT. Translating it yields CASSQDLFRGTEAFF.

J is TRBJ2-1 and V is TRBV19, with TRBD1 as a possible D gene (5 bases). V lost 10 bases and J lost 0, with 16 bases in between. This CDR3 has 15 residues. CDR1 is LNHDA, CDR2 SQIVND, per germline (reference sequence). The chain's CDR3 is CATTTDLSSYNEQFF. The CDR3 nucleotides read TGTGCCACCACGACAGACCTCTCCTCCTACAATGAGCAGTTCTTC.

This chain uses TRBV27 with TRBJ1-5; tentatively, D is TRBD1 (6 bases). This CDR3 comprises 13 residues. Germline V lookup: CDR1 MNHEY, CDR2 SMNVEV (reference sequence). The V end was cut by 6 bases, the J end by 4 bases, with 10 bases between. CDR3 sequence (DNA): TGTGCCAGCAGGCAGGGGTCTAATCAGCCCCAGCATTTT. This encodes CASRQGSNQPQHF.

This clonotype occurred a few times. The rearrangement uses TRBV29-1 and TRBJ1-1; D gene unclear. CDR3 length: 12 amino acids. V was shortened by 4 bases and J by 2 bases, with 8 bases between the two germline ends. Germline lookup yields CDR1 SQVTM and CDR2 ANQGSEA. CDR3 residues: CSVVRENTEAFF. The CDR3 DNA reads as TGCAGCGTTGTTCGGGAAAACACTGAAGCTTTCTTT.

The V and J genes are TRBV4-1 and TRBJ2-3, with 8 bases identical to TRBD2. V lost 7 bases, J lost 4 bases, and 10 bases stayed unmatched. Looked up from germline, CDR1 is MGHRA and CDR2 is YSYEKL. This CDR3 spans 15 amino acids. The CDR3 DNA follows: TGCGCCAGCAATTCGGCGGTAGCGGGACCAGATACGCAGTATTTT. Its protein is CASNSAVAGPDTQYF.

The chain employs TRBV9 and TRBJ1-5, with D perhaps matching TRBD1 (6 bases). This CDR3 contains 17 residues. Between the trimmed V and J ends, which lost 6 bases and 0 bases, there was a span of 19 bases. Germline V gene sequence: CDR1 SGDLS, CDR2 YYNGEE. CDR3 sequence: CASTPPVGQDSNQPQHF. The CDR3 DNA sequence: TGTGCCAGCACGCCGCCCGTGGGACAAGATAGCAATCAGCCCCAGCATTTT.

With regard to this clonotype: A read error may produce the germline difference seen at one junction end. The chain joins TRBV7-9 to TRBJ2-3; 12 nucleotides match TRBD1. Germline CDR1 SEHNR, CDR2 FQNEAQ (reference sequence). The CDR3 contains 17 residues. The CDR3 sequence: CASSWDRGLRGTGTQYF. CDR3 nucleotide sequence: TGTGCCAGCAGCTGGGACAGGGGGCTACGAGGGACAGGTACGCAGTATTTT.

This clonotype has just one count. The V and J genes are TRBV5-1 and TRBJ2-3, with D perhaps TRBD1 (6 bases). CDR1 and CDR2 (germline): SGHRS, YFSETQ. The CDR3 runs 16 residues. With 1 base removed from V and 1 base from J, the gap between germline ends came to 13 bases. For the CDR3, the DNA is TGCGCCAGCAGCTTGCCCCAGGGGTGGGGCACAGATACGCAGTATTTT. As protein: CASSLPQGWGTDTQYF. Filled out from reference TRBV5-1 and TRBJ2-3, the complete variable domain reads KAGVTQTPRYLIKTRGQQVTLSCSPISGHRSVSWYQQTPGQGLQFLFEYFSETQRNKGNFPGRFSGRQFSNSRSEMNVSTLELGDSALYLCASSLPQGWGTDTQYFGPGTRLTVL.

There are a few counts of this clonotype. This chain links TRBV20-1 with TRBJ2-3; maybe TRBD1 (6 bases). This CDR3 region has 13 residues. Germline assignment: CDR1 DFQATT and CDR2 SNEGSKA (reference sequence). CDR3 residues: CSTRGYGTDTQYF. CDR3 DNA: TGCAGCACTAGGGGGTATGGCACAGATACGCAGTATTTT.

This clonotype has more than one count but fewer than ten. The CDR3 sequence is CASSPSRENTEAFF. In DNA form, the CDR3 reads TGTGCCAGCAGCCCGAGCCGAGAGAACACTGAAGCTTTCTTT. This rearrangement joins TRBV7-9 to TRBJ1-1; D unclear. Trimming shortened V by 5 bases and J by 1 base, and 11 bases separated the two germline ends. The CDR3 sequence is 14 residues long. The germline CDR1 and CDR2 sequences are SEHNR and FQNEAQ (reference sequence).

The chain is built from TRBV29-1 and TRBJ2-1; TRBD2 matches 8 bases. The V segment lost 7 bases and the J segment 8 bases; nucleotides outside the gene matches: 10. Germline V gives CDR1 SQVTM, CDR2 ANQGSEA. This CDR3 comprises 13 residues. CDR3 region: CSADSGSRDEQFF. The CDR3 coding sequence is TGCAGCGCTGACAGCGGGAGTCGGGATGAGCAGTTCTTC.

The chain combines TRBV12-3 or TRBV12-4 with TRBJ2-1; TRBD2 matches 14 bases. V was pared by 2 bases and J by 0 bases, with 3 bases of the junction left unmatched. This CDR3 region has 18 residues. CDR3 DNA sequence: TGTGCCAGCAGTTTAAGACTAGCGGGAGGGAGCTCCTACAATGAGCAGTTCTTC. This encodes CASSLRLAGGSSYNEQFF.

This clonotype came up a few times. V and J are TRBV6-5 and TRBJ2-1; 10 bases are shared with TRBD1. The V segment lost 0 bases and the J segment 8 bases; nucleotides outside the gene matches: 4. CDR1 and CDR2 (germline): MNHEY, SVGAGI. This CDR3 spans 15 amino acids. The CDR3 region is CASSYSGQGSDEQFF. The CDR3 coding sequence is TGTGCCAGCAGTTACTCGGGACAGGGGAGCGATGAGCAGTTCTTC.

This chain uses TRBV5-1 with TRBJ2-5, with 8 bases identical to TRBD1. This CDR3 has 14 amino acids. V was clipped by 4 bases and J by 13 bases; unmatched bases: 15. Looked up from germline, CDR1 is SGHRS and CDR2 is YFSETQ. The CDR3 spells CASSTDRDEVCPYF. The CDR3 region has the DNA TGCGCCAGCAGCACGGACAGGGATGAAGTATGCCCGTACTTC.

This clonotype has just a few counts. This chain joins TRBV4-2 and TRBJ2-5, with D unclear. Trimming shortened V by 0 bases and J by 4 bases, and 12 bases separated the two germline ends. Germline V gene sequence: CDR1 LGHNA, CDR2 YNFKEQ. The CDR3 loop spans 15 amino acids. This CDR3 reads CASSQDGVGGETQYF. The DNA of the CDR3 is TGTGCCAGCAGCCAAGATGGAGTCGGTGGAGAGACCCAGTACTTC.

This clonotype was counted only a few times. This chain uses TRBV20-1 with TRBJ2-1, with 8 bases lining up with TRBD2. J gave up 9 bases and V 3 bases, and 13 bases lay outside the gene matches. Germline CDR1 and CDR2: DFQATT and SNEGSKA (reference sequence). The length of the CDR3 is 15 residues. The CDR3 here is CSARGVSGGRSEQFF. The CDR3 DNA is TGCAGTGCTAGGGGTGTGTCGGGGGGGCGTAGTGAGCAGTTCTTC.

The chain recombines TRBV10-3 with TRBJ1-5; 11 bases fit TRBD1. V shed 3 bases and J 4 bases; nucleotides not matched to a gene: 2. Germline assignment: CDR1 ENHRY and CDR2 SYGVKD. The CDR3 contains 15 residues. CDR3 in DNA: TGTGCCATCAGTGACGGGGACAGGGGGAATCAGCCCCAGCATTTT. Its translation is CAISDGDRGNQPQHF.

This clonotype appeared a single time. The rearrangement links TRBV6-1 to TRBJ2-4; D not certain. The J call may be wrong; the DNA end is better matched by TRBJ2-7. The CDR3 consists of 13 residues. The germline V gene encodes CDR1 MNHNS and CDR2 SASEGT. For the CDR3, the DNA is TGTGCCAGCAGTGACGCCCTTTCATACGAGCAGTACTTC. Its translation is CASSDALSYEQYF.